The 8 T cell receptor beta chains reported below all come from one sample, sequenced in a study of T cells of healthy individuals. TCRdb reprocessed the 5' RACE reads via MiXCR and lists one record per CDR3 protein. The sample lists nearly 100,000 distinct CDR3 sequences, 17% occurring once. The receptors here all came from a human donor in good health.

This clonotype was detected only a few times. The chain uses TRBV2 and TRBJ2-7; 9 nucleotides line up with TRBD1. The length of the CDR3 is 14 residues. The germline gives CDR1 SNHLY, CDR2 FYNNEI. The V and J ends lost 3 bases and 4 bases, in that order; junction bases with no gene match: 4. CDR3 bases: TGTGCCAGCAGTGAGGGGGGACAGGGTTACGAGCAGTACTTC. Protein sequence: CASSEGGQGYEQYF.

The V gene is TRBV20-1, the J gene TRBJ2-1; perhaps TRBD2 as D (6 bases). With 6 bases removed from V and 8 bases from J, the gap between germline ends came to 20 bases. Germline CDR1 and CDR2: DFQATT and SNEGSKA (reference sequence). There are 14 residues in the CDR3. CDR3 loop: CSAVFGGRWDEQFF. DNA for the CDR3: TGCAGTGCCGTCTTCGGGGGACGTTGGGATGAGCAGTTCTTC.

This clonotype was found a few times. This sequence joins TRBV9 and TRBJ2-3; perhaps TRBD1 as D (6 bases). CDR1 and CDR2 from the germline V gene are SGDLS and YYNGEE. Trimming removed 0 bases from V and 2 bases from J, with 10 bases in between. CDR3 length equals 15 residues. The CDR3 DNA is TGTGCCAGCAGCGTAGTTGGGACAACCACAGATACGCAGTATTTT. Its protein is CASSVVGTTTDTQYF.

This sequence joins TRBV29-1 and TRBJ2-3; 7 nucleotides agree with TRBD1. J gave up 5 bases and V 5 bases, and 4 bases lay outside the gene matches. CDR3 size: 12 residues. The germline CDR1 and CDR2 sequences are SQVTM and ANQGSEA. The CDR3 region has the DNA TGCAGCGTTAGAAGGGGGCGAGATACGCAGTATTTT. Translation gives CSVRRGRDTQYF.

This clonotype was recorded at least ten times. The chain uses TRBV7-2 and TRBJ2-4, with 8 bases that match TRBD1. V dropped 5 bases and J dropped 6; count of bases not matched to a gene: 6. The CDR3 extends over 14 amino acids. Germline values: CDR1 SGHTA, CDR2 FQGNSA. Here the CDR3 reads CASSPGQGGNIQYF. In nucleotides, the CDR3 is TGTGCCAGCAGCCCCGGACAGGGTGGAAACATTCAGTACTTC.

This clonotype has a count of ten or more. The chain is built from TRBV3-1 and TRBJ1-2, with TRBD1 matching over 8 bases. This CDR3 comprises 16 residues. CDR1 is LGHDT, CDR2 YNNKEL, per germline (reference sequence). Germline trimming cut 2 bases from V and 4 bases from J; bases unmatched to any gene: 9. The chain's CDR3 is CASSQSPGQVFYGYTF. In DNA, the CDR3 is TGTGCCAGCAGCCAAAGTCCGGGACAGGTCTTCTATGGCTACACCTTC.

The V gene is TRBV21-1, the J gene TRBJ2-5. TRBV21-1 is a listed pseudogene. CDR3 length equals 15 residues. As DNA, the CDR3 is TGTGCCAGCAGCAAAGACCCCATTAATCAAGAGACCCAGTACTTC. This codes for CASSKDPINQETQYF.

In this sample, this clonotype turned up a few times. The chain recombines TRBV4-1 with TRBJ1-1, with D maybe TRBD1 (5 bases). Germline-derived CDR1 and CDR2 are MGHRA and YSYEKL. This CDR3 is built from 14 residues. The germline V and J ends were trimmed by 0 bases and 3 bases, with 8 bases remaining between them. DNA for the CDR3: TGCGCCAGCAGCCAAGAAGAAGGGGACACTGAAGCTTTCTTT. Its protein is CASSQEEGDTEAFF.